This TCR beta chain was profiled in a study of T-cell memory formation after mild COVID-19. General observations from the study: There were some responding clones in pre-infection memory, which suggested that cross-reactive memory had joined.

This CDR3 has 15 amino acids. V was cut by 4 bases and J by 4 bases, with 14 bases left in between. Per germline, CDR1 SGHVS and CDR2 FQNEAQ. 5'RACE with constant-segment primers built TCRalpha and TCRbeta cDNA libraries with UMIs. TCRdb re-derived calls from the 5' RACE reads in MiXCR, one entry per CDR3 protein. The sample lists just over 300,000 distinct CDR3 sequences; roughly 19% were seen once. This clonotype was detected ten times or more. Its antigen is as yet unknown. The TCR originated in a man aged 18 to 30 who had mild COVID-19 (a few samples of this study predate the infection). Cell type and time point are not known. V and J are TRBV7-8 and TRBJ2-1; tentatively, D is TRBD1 or TRBD2 (5 bases each). The sample consisted of PBMCs or a T cell subset sorted from them (not recorded which). In DNA form, the CDR3 reads TGTGCCAGCAGCTACATCGGGACCCAGTACAATGAGCAGTTCTTC. The encoded protein is CASSYIGTQYNEQFF.